This T cell receptor beta chain appears in the sequencing data of a study of identifying expanded T cells in peripheral blood. Sequencing used immunoSEQ multiplex PCR; TCRdb keeps in-frame clones, though not all of them. The data contain over 85,000 clones, 85% of them singletons. V gave up 0 bases and J gave up 4 bases, with 6 bases separating them. The CDR3 has 13 residues. Germline CDR1 reads PRHDT; CDR2 reads FYEKMQ (reference sequence). The sample taken for sequencing was blood. The TCR sequence derives from a person aged 18-70 years in good health. V is TRBV13 and J is TRBJ1-2; no firm D call. Here the CDR3 DNA reads TGTGCCAGCAGCTTAGGGGACCGCTATGGCTACACCTTC. Translating it yields CASSLGDRYGYTF.